Listed below are T cell receptor beta chains from one sample, sequenced in a study of shared T cell receptors in the human thymus. Using immunoSEQ multiplex PCR, the repertoire was profiled, and TCRdb retains in-frame clones only, with some absent. The sample lists 500,000 to 550,000 clones; around 78% were seen once. The same sample was also studied in work on human thymus T cells.

The sample taken for sequencing was thymocytes. These receptors were collected from a boy under three years old with a congenital heart defect. Both conserved end residues are trimmed from each CDR3.

cdr3_length: 13
j_call: TRBJ2-7
v_call: TRBV2
cdr3_aa: ASSEVGGQNYEQY

cdr3_length: 12
j_call: TRBJ2-2
v_call: TRBV27
cdr3_aa: ASSSGGWTGELF

cdr3_length: 14
j_call: TRBJ2-7
v_call: TRBV13
cdr3_aa: ASSRLGQVNTYEQY

cdr3_length: 13
j_call: TRBJ2-1
v_call: TRBV5-4
cdr3_aa: ASSIQGTLYNEQF

cdr3_length: 14
j_call: TRBJ1-4
v_call: TRBV11-2
cdr3_aa: ASSPEHRLDNEKLF

cdr3_length: 14
j_call: TRBJ2-1
v_call: TRBV6-4
cdr3_aa: ASIPGLAGDYNEQF

cdr3_length: 14
j_call: TRBJ2-2
v_call: TRBV5-4
cdr3_aa: ASRTGLAVNPGELF

cdr3_length: 14
j_call: TRBJ2-1
v_call: TRBV7-9
cdr3_aa: ASSPHGMGSYNEQF

cdr3_length: 14
j_call: TRBJ1-3
v_call: TRBV5-1
cdr3_aa: ASSLHRADSGNTIY

cdr3_length: 16
j_call: TRBJ1-4
v_call: TRBV5-6
cdr3_aa: ASSLGVAGRPTNEKLF

cdr3_length: 17
j_call: TRBJ2-1
v_call: TRBV7-6
cdr3_aa: ASSLRLSLPLGDYNEQF

cdr3_length: 12
j_call: TRBJ2-3
v_call: TRBV9
cdr3_aa: ASSVAGDRDTQY

cdr3_length: 11
j_call: TRBJ2-7
v_call: TRBV11-2
cdr3_aa: ASSSYVSYEQY

cdr3_length: 12
j_call: TRBJ2-1
v_call: TRBV25-1
cdr3_aa: ASSENPAGGPVF

cdr3_length: 15
j_call: TRBJ2-6
v_call: TRBV27
cdr3_aa: ASSTQGPRSGANVLT

cdr3_length: 12
j_call: TRBJ1-1
v_call: TRBV7-6
cdr3_aa: ASSLGQGNTEAF

cdr3_length: 10
j_call: TRBJ2-1
v_call: TRBV27
cdr3_aa: ASSNPPNEQF

cdr3_length: 13
j_call: TRBJ2-1
v_call: TRBV18
cdr3_aa: ASSPNQASYNEQF

cdr3_length: 13
j_call: TRBJ2-7
v_call: TRBV7-9
cdr3_aa: ASSRRGGAVYEQY

cdr3_length: 12
j_call: TRBJ2-2
v_call: TRBV18
cdr3_aa: ASSPRDKSGELF

cdr3_length: 14
j_call: TRBJ2-3
v_call: TRBV4-1
cdr3_aa: ASSQDPGGETDTQY

cdr3_length: 13
j_call: TRBJ2-7
v_call: TRBV9
cdr3_aa: ASSPKGLAAYEQY

cdr3_length: 14
j_call: TRBJ1-2
v_call: TRBV5-6
cdr3_aa: ATQGSPTELNYGYT